This TCR beta chain was obtained from a study of T cells in Graves' hyperthyroidism and ophthalmopathy. Using RNA transcripts as the source, TCR beta CDR3 regions were amplified. Carried out on the TCR CDR3, a first-round RT-PCR used the HTBI primer set. TCRdb reanalysed the multiplex PCR reads using MiXCR and keeps one entry per CDR3 protein. The sample lists about 300,000 distinct CDR3 sequences; roughly 19% were seen once. In this sample, this clonotype turned up a few times. Germline V CDR1 and CDR2: ENHRY, SYGVKD. V lost 2 bases and J lost 2, with 9 bases in between. This CDR3 is 14 amino acids long.

The clonotype comes from a middle-aged man with Graves' ophthalmopathy. This chain connects TRBV10-3 to TRBJ1-1, with unresolved D. Sequencing was carried out using blood. CDR3 bases: TGTGCCATCAGTGAGAGGCAGACTAACACTGAAGCTTTCTTT. Translation: CAISERQTNTEAFF.